A single sample is the source of the 6 T cell receptor beta chains below, sequenced in a study of blood T cell repertoires in COVID-19. TCRdb's copy holds only in-frame clones and misses some; the assay was immunoSEQ multiplex PCR. The sample lists 130,000 or so clones; 85% to 90% were seen once. The material sequenced was peripheral blood. The receptors come from a man in his 60s with COVID-19, enrolled during active disease.

The rearrangement joins TRBV15 to TRBJ2-2; 10 bases are a match to TRBD1. Germline-derived CDR1 and CDR2 are LNHNV and YYDKDF (reference sequence). The V gene end was trimmed by 4 bases and the J gene end by 4 bases; junction bases not matched to a gene: 3. This CDR3 contains 15 residues. CDR3 nucleotides: TGTGCCACCAGCACTCGGACAGGGGGCACCGGGGAGCTGTTTTTT. Amino acids: CATSTRTGGTGELFF.

This chain joins TRBV5-1 and TRBJ2-3; D is uncertain. From germline, CDR1 is SGHRS and CDR2 YFSETQ. There are 16 residues in the CDR3. The V and J ends lost 0 bases and 3 bases respectively, with 14 bases between them. CDR3 bases: TGCGCCAGCAGCTTGGGGCCTCTCGCCCAGACAGATACGCAGTATTTT. Its protein is CASSLGPLAQTDTQYF.

The rearrangement links TRBV6-5 to TRBJ1-1; 10 bases are a match to TRBD1. Germline CDR1 reads MNHEY; CDR2 reads SVGAGI. V lost 6 bases to trimming and J lost 1 base; unmatched junction nucleotides: 2. The CDR3 is 14 amino acids. The CDR3 sequence is CASRGTGANTEAFF. The CDR3 region has the DNA TGTGCCAGCAGGGGGACAGGGGCGAACACTGAAGCTTTCTTT.

V gene TRBV18 combines with J gene TRBJ1-3; D is unclear. Per germline, CDR1 KGHSH and CDR2 LQKENI. V shed 0 bases and J shed 4 bases, with 13 bases lying between them. The CDR3 is 16 amino acids. The CDR3 coding sequence is TGTGCCAGCTCACCACCAATTGCGTGGTCCGGAAACACCATATATTTT. Translated: CASSPPIAWSGNTIYF.

The CDR3 reads CASSGQGNQPQHF. The CDR3 region has the DNA TGTGCCAGCAGTGGACAGGGGAATCAGCCCCAGCATTTT. The chain recombines TRBV27 with TRBJ1-5; 9 bases match TRBD1. This CDR3 contains 13 residues. Germline CDR1 is MNHEY and CDR2 is SMNVEV (reference sequence). V trimming: 5 bases; J trimming: 4 bases; junction bases outside the gene matches: 0.

The chain carries TRBV4-3 and TRBJ2-5, with 7 nucleotides matching TRBD1. The CDR3 runs to 13 residues. Trimming took 4 bases from V and 4 from J; bases not matched to a gene: 3. Germline V lookup: CDR1 LGHNA, CDR2 YSLEER. For the CDR3, the DNA is TGCGCCAGCAGCCGGGGACAGAGAGAGACCCAGTACTTC. It is translated as CASSRGQRETQYF.